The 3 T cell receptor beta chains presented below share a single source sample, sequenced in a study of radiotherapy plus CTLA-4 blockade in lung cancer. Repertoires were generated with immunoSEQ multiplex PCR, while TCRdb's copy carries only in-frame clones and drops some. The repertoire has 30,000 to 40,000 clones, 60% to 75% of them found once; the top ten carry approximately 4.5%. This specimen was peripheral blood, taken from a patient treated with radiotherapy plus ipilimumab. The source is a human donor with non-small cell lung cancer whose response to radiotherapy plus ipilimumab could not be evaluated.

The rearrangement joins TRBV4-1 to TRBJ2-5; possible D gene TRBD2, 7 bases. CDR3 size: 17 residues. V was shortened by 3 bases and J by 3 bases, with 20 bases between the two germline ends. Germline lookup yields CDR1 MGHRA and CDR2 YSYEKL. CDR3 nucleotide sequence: TGCGCCAGCAGCCACCACGGAGGGGGAGGGGTGGAAGAGACCCAGTACTTC. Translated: CASSHHGGGGVEETQYF.

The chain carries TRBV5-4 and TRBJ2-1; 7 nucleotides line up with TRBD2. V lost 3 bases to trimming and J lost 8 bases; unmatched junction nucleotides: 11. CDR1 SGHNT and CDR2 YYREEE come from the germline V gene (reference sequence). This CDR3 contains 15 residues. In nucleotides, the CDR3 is TGTGCCAGCAGCTCGGTAGCGGGCAGTAAGGATGAGCAGTTCTTC. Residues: CASSSVAGSKDEQFF.

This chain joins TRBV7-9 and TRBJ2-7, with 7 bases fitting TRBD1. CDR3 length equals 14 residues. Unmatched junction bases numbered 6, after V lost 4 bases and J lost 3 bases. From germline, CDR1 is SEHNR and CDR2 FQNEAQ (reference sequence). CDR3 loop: CASSWEQGDYEQYF. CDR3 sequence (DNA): TGTGCCAGCAGCTGGGAGCAGGGGGACTACGAGCAGTACTTC.